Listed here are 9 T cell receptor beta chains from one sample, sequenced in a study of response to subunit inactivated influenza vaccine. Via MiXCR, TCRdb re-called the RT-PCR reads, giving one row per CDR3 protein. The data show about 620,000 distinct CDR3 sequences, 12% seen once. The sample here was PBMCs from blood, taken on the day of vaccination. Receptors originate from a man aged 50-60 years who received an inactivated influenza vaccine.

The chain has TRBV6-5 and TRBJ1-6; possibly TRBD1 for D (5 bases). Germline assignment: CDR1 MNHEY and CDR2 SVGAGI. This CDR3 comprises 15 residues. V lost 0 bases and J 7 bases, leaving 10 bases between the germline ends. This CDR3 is CASSYSGAGNSPLHF. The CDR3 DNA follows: TGTGCCAGCAGTTACTCAGGGGCAGGCAATTCACCCCTCCACTTT.

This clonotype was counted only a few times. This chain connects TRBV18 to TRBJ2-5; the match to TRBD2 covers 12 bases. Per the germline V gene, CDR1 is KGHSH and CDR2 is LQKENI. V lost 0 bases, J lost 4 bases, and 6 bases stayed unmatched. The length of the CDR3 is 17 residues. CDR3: CASSPPWTSGKAETQYF. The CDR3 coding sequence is TGTGCCAGCTCACCACCCTGGACTAGCGGGAAGGCAGAGACCCAGTACTTC.

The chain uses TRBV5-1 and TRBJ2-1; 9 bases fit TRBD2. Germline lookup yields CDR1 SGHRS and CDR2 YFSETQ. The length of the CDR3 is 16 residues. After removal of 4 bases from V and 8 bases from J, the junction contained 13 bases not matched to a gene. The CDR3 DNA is TGCGCCAGCAGCCCCCCTCAGCTAGCGGGATATGATGAGCAGTTCTTC. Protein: CASSPPQLAGYDEQFF.

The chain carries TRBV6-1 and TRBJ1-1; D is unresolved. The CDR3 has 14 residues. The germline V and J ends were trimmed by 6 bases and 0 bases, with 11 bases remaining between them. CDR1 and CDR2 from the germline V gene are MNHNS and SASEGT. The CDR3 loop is CASRAGEMNTEAFF. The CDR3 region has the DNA TGTGCCAGCAGGGCAGGTGAAATGAACACTGAAGCTTTCTTT.

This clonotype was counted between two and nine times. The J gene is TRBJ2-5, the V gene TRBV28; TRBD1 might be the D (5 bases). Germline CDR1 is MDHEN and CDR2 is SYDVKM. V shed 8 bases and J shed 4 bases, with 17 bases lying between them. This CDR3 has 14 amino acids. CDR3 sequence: CASQGFLDSETQYF. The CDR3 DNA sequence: TGTGCCAGCCAGGGCTTTCTAGATTCAGAGACCCAGTACTTC.

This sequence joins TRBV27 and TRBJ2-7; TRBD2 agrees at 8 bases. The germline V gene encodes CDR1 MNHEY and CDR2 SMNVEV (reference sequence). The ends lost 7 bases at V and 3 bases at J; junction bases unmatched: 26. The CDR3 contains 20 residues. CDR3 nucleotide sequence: TGTGCCAGCAAGTCTTTGGGGCTAGCGGGTAGTTCGGTCATGCGCTACGAGCAGTACTTC. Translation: CASKSLGLAGSSVMRYEQYF.

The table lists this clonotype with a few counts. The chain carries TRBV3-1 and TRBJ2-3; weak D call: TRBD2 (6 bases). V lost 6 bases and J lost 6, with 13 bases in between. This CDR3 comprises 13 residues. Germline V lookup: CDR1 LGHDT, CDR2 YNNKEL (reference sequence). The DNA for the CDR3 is TGTGCCAGCAGTCCGGGGGTTTTGGATACGCAGTATTTT. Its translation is CASSPGVLDTQYF.

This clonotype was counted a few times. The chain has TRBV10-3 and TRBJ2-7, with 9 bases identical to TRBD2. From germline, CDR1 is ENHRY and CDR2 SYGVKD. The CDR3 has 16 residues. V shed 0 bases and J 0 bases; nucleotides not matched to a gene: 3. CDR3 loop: CAISESASGVSYEQYF. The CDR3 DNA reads TGTGCCATCAGTGAGTCGGCTAGCGGGGTCTCCTACGAGCAGTACTTC.

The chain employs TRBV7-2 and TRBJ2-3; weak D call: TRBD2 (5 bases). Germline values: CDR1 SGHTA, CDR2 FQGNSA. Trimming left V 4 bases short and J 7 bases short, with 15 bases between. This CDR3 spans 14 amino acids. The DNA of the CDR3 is TGTGCCAGCAGCTCATCCGGGATCGGCTATACGCAGTATTTT. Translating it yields CASSSSGIGYTQYF.